This entry describes one TCR beta chain. Clones were read by immunoSEQ multiplex PCR, and TCRdb kept only the in-frame ones, dropping some. The table lists 50,000 to 65,000 clones, about 88% of them singletons. The V segment lost 0 bases and the J segment 0 bases; nucleotides outside the gene matches: 3. This CDR3 is built from 18 residues. The germline CDR1 and CDR2 sequences are SGHDT and YYEEEE. This record comes from a study of blood T cell repertoires in COVID-19. This rearrangement joins TRBV5-6 to TRBJ2-3, with 14 bases lining up with TRBD2. This clonotype originated in a man in his 60s with acute or convalescent COVID-19. Sequencing used peripheral blood. The chain's CDR3 is CASSLAGLAGVSTDTQYF. The CDR3 DNA is TGTGCCAGCAGCTTGGCGGGACTAGCGGGGGTTAGCACAGATACGCAGTATTTT.